The 19 T cell receptor beta chains presented below share a single source sample, sequenced in a study of post-analysis software for immune sequencing data (dated by TCRdb to the mid-2010s). The antigens of these receptors remain unknown. Overall results and qualifications from the work: A handful of TRBV segments, including TRBV5-6, TRBV5-1 and TRBV20-1, were significantly more frequent in patients than controls.

Library preparation employed PCR. The instrument was an Illumina HiSeq 2500. To reduce PCR and sequencing biases, unique molecular identifiers were built into the TCR beta cDNA libraries. The public reads were reprocessed in TCRdb via fastp at Q25 and MiXCR, keeping in-frame beta chains. One record per CDR3 amino acid sequence lists the most common genes and DNA. The table for this sample lists some 690,000 distinct CDR3 sequences; roughly 27% of them were counted only once. The ten largest account for roughly 0.57% of the sample. Sequenced input: blood. These receptors all come from a girl aged 10 to 17 with multiple sclerosis.

The V gene is TRBV3-1, the J gene TRBJ2-3; 7 bases are a match to TRBD2. From germline, CDR1 is LGHDT and CDR2 YNNKEL (reference sequence). There are 16 residues in the CDR3. J gave up 0 bases and V 2 bases, and 5 bases lay outside the gene matches. This CDR3 is CASSQMSGMSTDTQYF. For the CDR3, the DNA is TGTGCCAGCAGCCAAATGAGCGGGATGAGCACAGATACGCAGTATTTT.

This clonotype was seen a handful of times. The chain employs TRBV24-1 and TRBJ2-1; unclear D gene. The CDR3 has 14 amino acids. Germline V gene lookup returns CDR1 KGHDR and CDR2 SFDVKD. Deletions cut 5 bases from V and 2 bases from J, with 9 bases between. CDR3 protein: CATSGGTTYNEQFF. For the CDR3, the DNA is TGTGCCACCAGTGGGGGTACGACCTACAATGAGCAGTTCTTC.

This sequence joins TRBV11-2 and TRBJ2-5, with 7 bases matching TRBD2. This CDR3 region has 14 residues. With 1 base clipped from V and 4 bases from J, the junction kept 3 bases outside the gene matches. Germline V gene sequence: CDR1 SGHAT, CDR2 FQNNGV. The CDR3 loop is CASSLGWGGETQYF. The CDR3 coding sequence is TGTGCCAGCAGCTTAGGGTGGGGGGGAGAGACCCAGTACTTC.

The chain joins TRBV20-1 to TRBJ2-1; TRBD2 might be the D (6 bases). The CDR3 spans 15 residues. Trimming removed 3 bases at V and 7 bases at J, with 19 bases between. Per germline, CDR1 DFQATT and CDR2 SNEGSKA (reference sequence). The CDR3 DNA reads TGCAGTGCTAGTCTGGCGGGGTCCCGAAGGAATGAGCAGTTCTTC. This gives the protein CSASLAGSRRNEQFF.

V is TRBV20-1 and J is TRBJ2-5, with 12 bases lining up with TRBD2. Losses at the gene ends were 6 bases for V and 11 bases for J; bases not matched to a gene: 16. Per the germline V gene, CDR1 is DFQATT and CDR2 is SNEGSKA (reference sequence). This CDR3 region has 15 residues. The CDR3 protein is CSASLAGGRNNEQYF. In DNA form, the CDR3 reads TGCAGTGCCTCCCTAGCGGGAGGGAGGAACAATGAGCAGTACTTC.

This clonotype was picked up a small number of times. The V gene is TRBV20-1, the J gene TRBJ2-6; 8 bases fit TRBD1. The V gene's germline CDR1 is DFQATT and CDR2 SNEGSKA (reference sequence). V trimming: 0 bases; J trimming: 0 bases; junction bases outside the gene matches: 7. The CDR3 sequence is 18 residues long. CDR3 in amino acids: CSARDDRGPYSGANVLTF. CDR3 DNA: TGCAGTGCTAGAGATGACAGGGGACCCTACTCTGGGGCCAACGTCCTGACTTTC.

V gene TRBV7-2 combines with J gene TRBJ2-3; 8 bases fit TRBD2. Looked up from germline, CDR1 is SGHTA and CDR2 is FQGNSA. The CDR3 runs to 16 residues. V dropped 5 bases and J dropped 6; count of bases not matched to a gene: 13. CDR3 in amino acids: CASSPGLVVGADTQYF. CDR3 nucleotide sequence: TGTGCCAGCAGCCCGGGACTAGTGGTAGGGGCGGATACGCAGTATTTT.

This clonotype was seen ten or more times. This chain joins TRBV20-1 and TRBJ2-1, with TRBD2 matching over 8 bases. The CDR3 is 16 amino acids. Germline CDR1 DFQATT, CDR2 SNEGSKA (reference sequence). CDR3 sequence reads: CSAPEPGGPSYNEQFF. CDR3 bases: TGCAGCGCCCCGGAGCCGGGGGGGCCATCCTACAATGAGCAGTTCTTC.

The chain couples TRBV5-1 to TRBJ1-5; D is unresolved. V was shortened by 5 bases and J by 0 bases, with 12 bases between the two germline ends. Germline V gene sequence: CDR1 SGHRS, CDR2 YFSETQ. This CDR3 region has 15 residues. The CDR3: CASRPGSNSNQPQHF. The DNA of the CDR3 is TGCGCCAGCAGGCCCGGCTCCAATAGCAATCAGCCCCAGCATTTT.

This clonotype was picked up a small number of times. Germline is not matched at one junction end, which may reflect a read error. CDR3 protein: CASRGGQNQKTQYF. The CDR3 DNA sequence: TGTGCCAGCAGGGGAGGACAGAACCAAAAGACCCAGTACTTC. The chain is built from TRBV27 and TRBJ2-5; D possibly matches TRBD1 or TRBD2 (6 bases each). This CDR3 is built from 14 residues. The germline V gene encodes CDR1 MNHEY and CDR2 SMNVEV (reference sequence).

This chain joins TRBV29-1 and TRBJ1-1; no firm D call. The CDR3 loop spans 12 amino acids. The germline gives CDR1 SQVTM, CDR2 ANQGSEA. V was pared by 6 bases and J by 0 bases, with 8 bases between. CDR3: CSVAELNTEAFF. The CDR3 bases are TGCAGCGTGGCAGAGCTGAACACTGAAGCTTTCTTT.

This clonotype was detected ten times or more. This chain connects TRBV15 to TRBJ2-5, with 10 bases lining up with TRBD1. With 2 bases clipped from V and 3 bases from J, the junction kept 9 bases outside the gene matches. This CDR3 contains 17 residues. Germline values: CDR1 LNHNV, CDR2 YYDKDF (reference sequence). This CDR3 is CATSRLYSGTGEETQYF. Here the CDR3 DNA reads TGTGCCACCAGCAGACTATACTCCGGGACAGGGGAAGAGACCCAGTACTTC.

The V and J genes are TRBV10-3 and TRBJ2-3; weak D call: TRBD1 (6 bases). Trimming removed 0 bases from V and 10 bases from J, with 17 bases in between. Germline loops: CDR1 ENHRY, CDR2 SYGVKD. The CDR3 has 15 residues. The CDR3 loop is CAISESSRGISSQYF. CDR3 bases: TGTGCCATCAGTGAGTCTAGCAGGGGAATATCGTCGCAGTATTTT.

This chain uses TRBV20-1 with TRBJ2-5; 14 nucleotides align to TRBD2. The V and J ends lost 5 bases and 5 bases, in that order; junction bases with no gene match: 7. Germline CDR1 and CDR2: DFQATT and SNEGSKA (reference sequence). The CDR3 consists of 15 residues. The CDR3 loop is CSAWGLAGADETQYF. In DNA, the CDR3 is TGCAGTGCTTGGGGACTAGCGGGAGCTGATGAGACCCAGTACTTC.

This clonotype was recorded a few times. J is TRBJ2-1 and V is TRBV20-1, with 9 bases aligning to TRBD1. Germline values: CDR1 DFQATT, CDR2 SNEGSKA (reference sequence). Trimming at V came to 2 bases and at J to 7 bases, leaving 12 bases not matched to a gene. CDR3 size: 16 residues. The CDR3: CSARPTDRGVLNEQFF. CDR3 DNA sequence: TGCAGTGCTAGACCAACGGACAGGGGAGTTTTGAATGAGCAGTTCTTC.

CDR3 residues: CASRWDRRNTEAFF. The CDR3 DNA reads as TGTGCCAGCAGATGGGACAGGAGAAACACTGAAGCTTTCTTT. The chain is built from TRBV6-2 or TRBV6-3 and TRBJ1-1; TRBD1 agrees at 8 bases. In germline, CDR1 is MNHEY, CDR2 SVGEGT. This CDR3 region has 14 residues. The V and J ends lost 6 bases and 2 bases, in that order; junction bases with no gene match: 5.

J is TRBJ2-2 and V is TRBV10-3; 15 bases are a match to TRBD2. The CDR3 spans 17 residues. Germline V gives CDR1 ENHRY, CDR2 SYGVKD. V lost 7 bases to trimming and J lost 3 bases; unmatched junction nucleotides: 6. The CDR3 reads CAITPGLAGGDTGELFF. DNA of the CDR3: TGTGCCATCACTCCCGGACTAGCGGGAGGGGACACCGGGGAGCTGTTTTTT.

V and J are TRBV4-3 and TRBJ2-1, with D uncertain. CDR1 and CDR2 from the germline V gene are LGHNA and YSLEER. Trimming took off 2 bases at V and 7 bases at J, with 6 bases between the two ends. The CDR3 is made up of 12 amino acids. The chain's CDR3 is CASSQFGNEQFF. CDR3 nucleotides: TGCGCCAGCAGCCAATTCGGGAATGAGCAGTTCTTC.

In this sample, this clonotype turned up a few times. The gene calls are TRBV10-3 and TRBJ2-1, with 11 bases identical to TRBD2. The germline V gene encodes CDR1 ENHRY and CDR2 SYGVKD. The length of the CDR3 is 17 residues. V dropped 3 bases and J dropped 6; count of bases not matched to a gene: 10. This chain's CDR3 is CAISDPIAGGPVNEQFF. DNA of the CDR3: TGTGCCATCAGTGACCCTATAGCGGGGGGGCCCGTCAATGAGCAGTTCTTC.